These 28 T cell receptor beta chains were sequenced from one sample in a study of beta chain features in type 1 diabetes (dated by TCRdb to 2017 to 2018). Preparation of the library involved the immunoSEQ multiplex PCR assay. The High Capacity cDNA Reverse Transcription Kit was used to reverse transcribe all of the isolated RNA, meaning that expressed TCRB transcripts were what got sequenced. TCRdb mirrors the immuneACCESS table, restricted to in-frame sequences. Some clones are absent from its copies; in checked studies, under half trace to an unresolved V gene, and the reason for the others is unknown. The sample profile shows around 300,000 clones; less than 15% of them were found once. The ten largest make up approximately 6.7% of the sample. The sequenced sample was central memory CD4+ T cells from blood. The receptors were gathered from a young man in good health.

This clone came up many times. The chain links TRBV18 to TRBJ1-5, with D hard to call. This CDR3 is built from 14 residues. Germline V CDR1 and CDR2: KGHSH, LQKENI. Between the trimmed V and J ends, which lost 1 base and 5 bases, there was a span of 9 bases. In nucleotides, the CDR3 is TGTGCCAGCTCACCACAGGGTGGGGATCAGCCCCAGCATTTT. Its translation is CASSPQGGDQPQHF. Filled out from reference TRBV18 and TRBJ1-5, the complete variable domain reads NAGVMQNPRHLVRRRGQEARLRCSPMKGHSHVYWYRQLPEEGLKFMVYLQKENIIDESGMPKERFSAEFPKEGPSILRIQQVVRGDSAAYFCASSPQGGDQPQHFGDGTRLSIL.

This clone showed up just a few times. The V gene is TRBV6-6, the J gene TRBJ2-1; the D is unclear. The V end lost 4 bases, the J end lost 0 bases, and 7 bases lay between the germline ends. Germline V lookup: CDR1 MNHNY, CDR2 SVGAGI (reference sequence). This CDR3 has 14 amino acids. CDR3 protein: CASSSTGSYNEQFF. The CDR3 region has the DNA TGTGCCAGCAGTTCGACGGGCTCCTACAATGAGCAGTTCTTC.

A few counts support this clone. This chain links TRBV6-1 with TRBJ2-1, with D maybe TRBD1 (6 bases). V lost 10 bases and J lost 1, with 11 bases in between. Germline-derived CDR1 and CDR2 are MNHNS and SASEGT. CDR3 length equals 13 residues. CDR3 residues: CATNRVSYNEQFF. Here the CDR3 DNA reads TGTGCCACCAACAGGGTTTCCTACAATGAGCAGTTCTTC.

The J gene is TRBJ2-7, the V gene TRBV6-5, with TRBD1 matching 7 bases. CDR1 and CDR2 from the germline V gene are MNHEY and SVGAGI. The CDR3 is made up of 13 amino acids. V shed 6 bases and J 6 bases; nucleotides not matched to a gene: 8. The CDR3 here is CASSEMTGIEQYF. The CDR3 nucleotides read TGTGCCAGCAGCGAAATGACAGGGATCGAGCAGTACTTC.

The chain joins TRBV2 to TRBJ2-2, with TRBD2 matching over 7 bases. V was clipped by 4 bases and J by 7 bases; unmatched bases: 6. The CDR3 extends over 14 amino acids. Germline-derived CDR1 and CDR2 are SNHLY and FYNNEI. The CDR3 loop is CASSAWGRGGELFF. The CDR3 DNA sequence: TGTGCCAGCAGTGCATGGGGGAGGGGCGGGGAGCTGTTTTTT.

The chain joins TRBV4-3 to TRBJ2-3; D is ambiguous. Germline V gene lookup returns CDR1 LGHNA and CDR2 YSLEER. Trimming took 0 bases from V and 4 from J, leaving 8 bases between them. This CDR3 region has 14 residues. CDR3: CASSQDHSADTQYF. CDR3 sequence (DNA): TGCGCCAGCAGCCAAGATCACTCGGCAGATACGCAGTATTTT.

CDR3 DNA sequence: TGCAGCGTGGGCAGACCTGAAGCTTTCTTT. This translates into CSVGRPEAFF. This chain connects TRBV29-1 to TRBJ1-1; D not certain. This CDR3 contains 10 residues. The V and J ends lost 6 bases and 6 bases respectively, with 8 bases between them. Germline CDR1 SQVTM, CDR2 ANQGSEA.

V usage is TRBV29-1 and J usage is TRBJ1-1, with D perhaps matching TRBD1 (6 bases). This CDR3 is 15 amino acids long. V shed 5 bases and J shed 0 bases, with 16 bases lying between them. The germline gives CDR1 SQVTM, CDR2 ANQGSEA. The CDR3 nucleotides are TGCAGCGTTTCAACAGGGAGGGTGATGAACACTGAAGCTTTCTTT. Protein product: CSVSTGRVMNTEAFF.

This clone was detected only a few times. The chain joins TRBV29-1 to TRBJ2-3, with TRBD2 identical over 13 bases. The CDR3 is made up of 14 amino acids. The J segment lost 9 bases and the V segment lost 4 bases, leaving 7 bases of the junction unmatched. Germline-derived CDR1 and CDR2 are SQVTM and ANQGSEA. The CDR3: CSVGTSGSWVTQYF. CDR3 DNA sequence: TGCAGCGTTGGGACTAGCGGGAGTTGGGTCACGCAGTATTTT.

The chain carries TRBV29-1 and TRBJ2-4; TRBD1 aligns across 9 bases. The CDR3 sequence is 15 residues long. Trimming at V came to 2 bases and at J to 9 bases, leaving 11 bases not matched to a gene. Germline CDR1 reads SQVTM; CDR2 reads ANQGSEA. The CDR3 loop reads CSVERASRQGGIQYF. In nucleotides, the CDR3 is TGCAGCGTTGAAAGGGCTAGCCGACAGGGGGGCATTCAGTACTTC. The full variable domain, in which reference TRBV29-1 and TRBJ2-4 provide the parts outside the CDR3, is SAVISQKPSRDICQRGTSLTIQCQVDSQVTMMFWYRQQPGQSLTLIATANQGSEATYESGFVIDKFPISRPNLTFSTLTVSNMSPEDSSIYLCSVERASRQGGIQYFGAGTRLSVL.

The rearrangement joins TRBV7-9 to TRBJ2-6, with D uncertain. The CDR3 totals 15 residues. Germline lookup yields CDR1 SEHNR and CDR2 FQNEAQ (reference sequence). Trimming left V 2 bases short and J 2 bases short, with 7 bases between. CDR3: CASSLRAAGANVLTF. DNA for the CDR3: TGTGCCAGCAGCTTAAGGGCAGCTGGGGCCAACGTCCTGACTTTC.

The chain has TRBV7-2 and TRBJ2-7; 12 bases are a match to TRBD2. The germline V gene has CDR1 SGHTA and CDR2 FQGNSA. The CDR3 spans 13 residues. The J segment lost 10 bases and the V segment lost 4 bases, leaving 5 bases of the junction unmatched. This CDR3 reads CASSSRTSGDQYF. The DNA of the CDR3 is TGTGCCAGCAGCTCACGGACTAGCGGGGACCAGTACTTC.

In this sample, this clone turned up a few times. For the CDR3, the DNA is TGTGCCAGCAGTAGGGCAACGGGTCAGCCCCAGCATTTT. It translates to CASSRATGQPQHF. V and J are TRBV2 and TRBJ1-5; D unclear. This CDR3 is built from 13 residues. Germline V gene lookup returns CDR1 SNHLY and CDR2 FYNNEI. Trimming removed 5 bases at V and 6 bases at J, with 11 bases between.

The genes are TRBV11-2 and TRBJ2-1; D is unclear. The CDR3 runs 13 residues. V lost 1 base to trimming and J lost 0 bases, with 1 base between them. The germline V gene has CDR1 SGHAT and CDR2 FQNNGV. Written as DNA, the CDR3 is TGTGCCAGCAGCTTAGGCTCCTACAATGAGCAGTTCTTC. Its protein product is CASSLGSYNEQFF.

This clone was observed a few times. This chain connects TRBV6-5 to TRBJ2-1; D could derive from TRBD1 or TRBD2 (6 bases each). The CDR3 sequence is 13 residues long. CDR1 MNHEY and CDR2 SVGAGI come from the germline V gene. Trimming removed 4 bases from V and 7 bases from J, with 11 bases in between. The CDR3 region is CASSSGGGNEQFF. CDR3 DNA sequence: TGTGCCAGCAGTTCCGGAGGGGGTAATGAGCAGTTCTTC.

This clone was counted a few times. The CDR3 nucleotides are TGTGCCACTACGGACAAATCCTACGAGCAGTACTTC. It is translated as CATTDKSYEQYF. The rearrangement joins TRBV6-6 to TRBJ2-7; D might be TRBD1 (5 bases). Germline lookup yields CDR1 MNHNY and CDR2 SVGAGI (reference sequence). This CDR3 is 12 amino acids long. Trimming cost V 10 bases and J 1 base, with 11 bases left between them.

The chain links TRBV9 to TRBJ2-7, with a tentative D call TRBD1 (5 bases). Germline V gene lookup returns CDR1 SGDLS and CDR2 YYNGEE. Trimming removed 0 bases at V and 10 bases at J, with 20 bases between. This CDR3 is built from 15 residues. The CDR3 coding sequence is TGTGCCAGCAGCGTAGAGGGCGGAACAGGTAGGCCACAGTACTTC. Protein: CASSVEGGTGRPQYF.

Details on this clone: This is likely an artifact of a read error, given a far larger clone one base away. This same CDR3 is encoded by further DNA sequences in the sample. V gene TRBV7-2 combines with J gene TRBJ2-1; D is perhaps TRBD2 (5 bases). Trimming left V 6 bases short and J 4 bases short, with 16 bases between. CDR3 length: 15 residues. Germline CDR1 SGHTA, CDR2 FQGNSA. DNA of the CDR3: TGTGCCAGCAGACTGGACTCGAACCTTTACAATGAGCAGTTCTTC. This sequence encodes CASRLDSNLYNEQFF.

The rearrangement links TRBV7-2 to TRBJ1-1; 7 bases line up with TRBD1. V dropped 1 base and J dropped 7; count of bases not matched to a gene: 3. The CDR3 has 13 residues. CDR1 and CDR2 (germline): SGHTA, FQGNSA. This chain's CDR3 is CASSLGGGGEAFF. The CDR3 DNA reads TGTGCCAGCAGCTTAGGAGGGGGCGGTGAAGCTTTCTTT.

V usage is TRBV2 and J usage is TRBJ1-2; tentative D call: TRBD1 (6 bases). Trimming left V 6 bases short and J 6 bases short, with 14 bases between. The CDR3 has 13 residues. Germline CDR1 is SNHLY and CDR2 is FYNNEI. CDR3: CASSKTGRDGYTF. The CDR3 nucleotides are TGTGCCAGCAGCAAAACAGGGAGGGATGGCTACACCTTC.

This clone was detected only a few times. This chain connects TRBV10-3 to TRBJ2-3; 7 bases map to TRBD1. The CDR3 is 15 residues long. The trim removed 6 bases at V and 1 base at J, leaving 7 bases unmatched. Germline V gene data show CDR1 as ENHRY and CDR2 as SYGVKD. CDR3 amino acids: CAIRSDRAGTDTQYF. CDR3 bases: TGTGCCATCAGGTCAGACAGGGCTGGCACAGATACGCAGTATTTT.

This clone was seen only a few times. This chain joins TRBV2 and TRBJ1-1, with unresolved D. V lost 6 bases and J lost 7, with 18 bases in between. CDR3 length: 14 residues. Germline V gene data show CDR1 as SNHLY and CDR2 as FYNNEI. CDR3 sequence reads: CASSHGRTRLEAFF. The CDR3 region has the DNA TGTGCCAGCAGCCACGGGAGAACCCGACTTGAAGCTTTCTTT.

The chain has TRBV4-1 and TRBJ2-5; 11 positions match TRBD2. CDR3 length equals 16 residues. Trimming removed 1 base from V and 0 bases from J; junction bases left unmatched: 1. Germline lookup yields CDR1 MGHRA and CDR2 YSYEKL. CDR3: CASSQGLAGYQETQYF. The CDR3 DNA reads as TGCGCCAGCAGCCAAGGACTAGCGGGGTACCAAGAGACCCAGTACTTC.

Points on this clone: A read error is the likely source, as a far larger clone sits one nucleotide away. This chain connects TRBV5-4 to TRBJ1-1; D is unresolved. The germline V and J ends were trimmed by 1 base and 2 bases, with 0 bases remaining between them. Germline-derived CDR1 and CDR2 are SGHNT and YYREEE (reference sequence). The CDR3 totals 11 residues. CDR3 protein: CASSLNTEAFF. The CDR3 DNA reads TGTGCCAGCAGCTTGAACACTGAAGCTTTCTTT.

This clone was found many times. The chain employs TRBV5-4 and TRBJ2-1, with D perhaps matching TRBD1 (5 bases). Per germline, CDR1 SGHNT and CDR2 YYREEE (reference sequence). The V end lost 3 bases, the J end lost 8 bases, and 12 bases lay between the germline ends. The CDR3 loop spans 13 amino acids. The CDR3, as DNA: TGTGCCAGCAGCTATCAGGGTGGGGATGAGCAGTTCTTC. Its protein is CASSYQGGDEQFF.

The chain couples TRBV9 to TRBJ2-2, with TRBD1 matching 10 bases. The CDR3 is made up of 17 amino acids. CDR1 is SGDLS and CDR2 is YYNGEE in the germline V gene. J was trimmed by 2 bases and V by 4 bases; bases with no gene match: 8. CDR3 DNA sequence: TGTGCCAGCAGCCCTGACAGGGGGCATACCAACACCGGGGAGCTGTTTTTT. This codes for CASSPDRGHTNTGELFF.

This chain connects TRBV19 to TRBJ1-4, with a weak D call TRBD1 (5 bases). V was shortened by 6 bases and J by 6 bases, with 14 bases between the two germline ends. In germline, CDR1 is LNHDA, CDR2 SQIVND (reference sequence). CDR3 length equals 14 residues. CDR3 coding DNA: TGTGCCAGTAGAGTTGGGGGGTCGGATGAAAAACTGTTTTTT. It is translated as CASRVGGSDEKLFF. The variable domain in full, with the rest retrieved from reference TRBV19 and TRBJ1-4, is DGGITQSPKYLFRKEGQNVTLSCEQNLNHDAMYWYRQDPGQGLRLIYYSQIVNDFQKGDIAEGYSVSREKKESFPLTVTSAQKNPTAFYLCASRVGGSDEKLFFGSGTQLSVL.

V gene TRBV6-6 combines with J gene TRBJ2-3, with D perhaps being TRBD1 or TRBD2 (6 bases each). V shed 10 bases and J shed 9 bases, with 17 bases lying between them. The CDR3 extends over 12 amino acids. Germline lookup yields CDR1 MNHNY and CDR2 SVGAGI (reference sequence). The CDR3 DNA follows: TGTGCCATTTCCCAGGAGGGGGAGACGCAGTATTTT. This gives the protein CAISQEGETQYF.